The clone carrying this T cell receptor beta chain showed up just a few times. Unmatched junction bases numbered 7, after V lost 3 bases and J lost 8 bases. There are 14 residues in the CDR3. Germline V CDR1 and CDR2: DFQATT, SNEGSKA (reference sequence). From the 5' RACE reads, TCRdb called clonotypes with MiXCR, one entry per CDR3 protein. Among tens of thousands of distinct CDR3 sequences listed, more than 8.5% were seen once. The sample is drawn from a study of early T cells in non-severe SARS-CoV-2 infection. The sequence derives from an adult who was a healthcare worker with PCR-confirmed SARS-CoV-2 infection or an uninfected control (not recorded which). The chain couples TRBV20-1 to TRBJ2-1; 10 bases are a match to TRBD2. What was sequenced was whole blood. CDR3 sequence reads: CSASQREGKDEQFF. DNA of the CDR3: TGCAGTGCTAGTCAGCGGGAGGGTAAGGATGAGCAGTTCTTC.